This T cell receptor (beta chain) was sequenced in a study of blood T cell repertoires in COVID-19. The overall study: The United States, Italy and Spain supplied acute and convalescent COVID-19 samples. PBMCs, B-cell-depleted T cells, or T cells were the source of the cDNA or gDNA that made up the material.

In the authors' workflow: Amplification of reference gene primers provided the estimated nucleated cell counts. The table came from immunoSEQ multiplex PCR; TCRdb's copy has only in-frame clones and leaves some out. D and trimming come from the DNA, and the V and J calls and clone size come from that table. The repertoire includes about 280,000 clones, 85% of them detected once, and about an eighth sits in the top ten. This CDR3 comprises 15 residues. V was trimmed by 4 bases and J by 11 bases, leaving 23 bases between them. Germline assignment: CDR1 SGHTA and CDR2 FQGNSA. The receptor comes from a human donor in a cohort sampled during active COVID-19. The specimen was peripheral blood. This chain uses TRBV7-2 with TRBJ1-1, with D perhaps matching TRBD1 (6 bases). The CDR3 loop reads CASSSYTGTQERAFF. CDR3 sequence (DNA): TGTGCCAGCAGCTCCTATACAGGGACCCAAGAGAGGGCTTTCTTT.